This T cell receptor beta chain derives from a study of shared clonotypes between healthy human individuals. General observations from the study: The expectation was that sequencing depth would affect clonotype sharing among donors.

The assay was run at deep level. Researchers divided each subset's genomic DNA evenly across several immunoSEQ plates. Libraries were prepared by immunoSEQ multiplex PCR; TCRdb keeps only in-frame clonotypes and omits some of them. Of about 460,000 clones listed, around 77% are singletons. Worth noting for this clone: What it binds is unknown.

The sequencing input was PBMCs. The TCR comes from a woman aged 40 to 49 in good health. Some clones in this sample may be carry-over from other donors' samples.

The CDR3 DNA reads TGTGCCAGCAGCTTAGCCCCCCAGAGGAACTACAATGAGCAGTTCTTC. Translation gives CASSLAPQRNYNEQFF. The V gene is TRBV7-9, the J gene TRBJ2-1, with no clear D. Germline V CDR1 and CDR2: SEHNR, FQNEAQ (reference sequence). V shed 0 bases and J shed 3 bases, with 12 bases lying between them. The CDR3 has 16 residues.